What follows is one T cell receptor (beta chain) and its context. Its specificity is not known. cDNA prepared by RNA extraction and subsequent reverse transcription served as the template for sequencing. Only in-frame clones appear in the TCRdb table, and some are missing; sequencing was by immunoSEQ multiplex PCR. Counted here are roughly 110,000 clones, around 50% occurring once; the ten biggest clones make up 12%. Treatment: oral pan-JAK inhibitor, 5-10 mg twice daily. This sample is drawn from a study of CD8+ T cells in alopecia areata. Broader study findings: There were many expanded lesional clones persisting in scalp and blood during tofacitinib. Across lesional scalp, and particularly alopecia totalis/universalis, clonality surpassed that of normal scalp. Only one nonresponder was present, which leaves the link between baseline CD8+ expansion and response uncertain.

This sequence was found in a human donor with alopecia areata. The source material was CD8+ T cells sorted from blood, sampled at week 24, from a patient treated with tofacitinib.

CDR3 in amino acids: CASSHRGTGIYEQYF. CDR3 DNA sequence: TGCGCCAGCAGCCACCGGGGGACAGGGATCTACGAGCAGTACTTC. The chain links TRBV4-1 to TRBJ2-7, with TRBD1 matching over 9 bases. Looked up from germline, CDR1 is MGHRA and CDR2 is YSYEKL. V gave up 3 bases and J gave up 3 bases; unmatched junction bases: 6. CDR3 length: 15 amino acids.